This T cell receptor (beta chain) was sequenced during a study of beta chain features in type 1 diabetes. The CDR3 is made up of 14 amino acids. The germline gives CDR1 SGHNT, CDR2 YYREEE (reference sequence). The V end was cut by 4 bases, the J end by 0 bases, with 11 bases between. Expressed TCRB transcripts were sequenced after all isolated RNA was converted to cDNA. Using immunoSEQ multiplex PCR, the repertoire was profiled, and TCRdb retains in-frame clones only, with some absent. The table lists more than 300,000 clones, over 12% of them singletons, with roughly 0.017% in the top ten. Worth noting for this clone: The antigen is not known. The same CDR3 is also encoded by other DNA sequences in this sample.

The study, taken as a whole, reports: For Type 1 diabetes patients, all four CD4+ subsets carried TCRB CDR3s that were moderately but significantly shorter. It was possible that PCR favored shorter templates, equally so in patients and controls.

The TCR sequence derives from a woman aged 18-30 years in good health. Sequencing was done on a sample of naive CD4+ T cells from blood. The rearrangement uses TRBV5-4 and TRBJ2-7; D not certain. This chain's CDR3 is CASSLAGHSYEQYF. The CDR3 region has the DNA TGTGCCAGCAGCCTCGCAGGCCACTCCTACGAGCAGTACTTC.